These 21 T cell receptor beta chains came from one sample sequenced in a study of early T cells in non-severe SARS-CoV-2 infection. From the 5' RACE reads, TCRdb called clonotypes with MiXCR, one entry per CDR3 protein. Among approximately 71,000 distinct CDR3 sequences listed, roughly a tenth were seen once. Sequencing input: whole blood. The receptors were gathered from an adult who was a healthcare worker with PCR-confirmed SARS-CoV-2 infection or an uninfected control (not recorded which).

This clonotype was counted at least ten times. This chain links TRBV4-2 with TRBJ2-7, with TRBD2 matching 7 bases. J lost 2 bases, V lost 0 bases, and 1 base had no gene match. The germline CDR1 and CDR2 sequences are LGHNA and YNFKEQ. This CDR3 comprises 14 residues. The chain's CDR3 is CASSQDSGTYEQYF. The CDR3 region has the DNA TGTGCCAGCAGCCAAGACAGCGGGACCTACGAGCAGTACTTC.

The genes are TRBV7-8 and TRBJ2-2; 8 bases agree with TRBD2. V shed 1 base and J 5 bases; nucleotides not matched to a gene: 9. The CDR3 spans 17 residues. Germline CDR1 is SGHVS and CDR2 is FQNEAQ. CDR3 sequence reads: CASSLGTSPSRTGELFF. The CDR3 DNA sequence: TGTGCCAGCAGCTTAGGGACTAGCCCTAGTCGGACCGGGGAGCTGTTTTTT.

The CDR3 protein is CASRPASGVSLQFF. In DNA form, the CDR3 reads TGTGCCAGCAGACCAGCTAGCGGGGTCTCTCTGCAGTTCTTC. The chain couples TRBV6-4 to TRBJ2-1; 9 bases align to TRBD2. V trimming: 6 bases; J trimming: 12 bases; junction bases outside the gene matches: 12. Germline-derived CDR1 and CDR2 are MRHNA and SNTAGT. This CDR3 is 14 amino acids long.

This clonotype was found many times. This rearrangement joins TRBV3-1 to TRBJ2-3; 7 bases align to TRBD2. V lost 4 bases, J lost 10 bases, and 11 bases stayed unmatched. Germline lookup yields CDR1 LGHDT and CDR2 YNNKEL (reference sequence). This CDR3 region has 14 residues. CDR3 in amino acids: CASSRGSTSVAQYF. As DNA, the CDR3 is TGTGCCAGCAGCCGGGGAAGCACTAGCGTCGCGCAGTATTTT.

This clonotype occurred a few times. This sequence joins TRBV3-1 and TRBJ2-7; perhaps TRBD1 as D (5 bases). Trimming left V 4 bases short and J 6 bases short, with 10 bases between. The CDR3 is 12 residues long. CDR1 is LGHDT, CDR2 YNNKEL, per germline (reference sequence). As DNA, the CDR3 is TGTGCCAGCAGCCTCCAGGGAAGCGAGCAGTACTTC. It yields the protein CASSLQGSEQYF.

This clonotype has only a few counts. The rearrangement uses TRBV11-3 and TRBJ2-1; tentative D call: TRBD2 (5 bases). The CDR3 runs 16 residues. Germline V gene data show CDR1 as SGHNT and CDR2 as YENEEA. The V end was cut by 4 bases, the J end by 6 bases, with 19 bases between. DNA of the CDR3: TGTGCCAGCAGCTCGGGCGGGCAGCGGCCTTCCAATGAGCAGTTCTTC. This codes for CASSSGGQRPSNEQFF.

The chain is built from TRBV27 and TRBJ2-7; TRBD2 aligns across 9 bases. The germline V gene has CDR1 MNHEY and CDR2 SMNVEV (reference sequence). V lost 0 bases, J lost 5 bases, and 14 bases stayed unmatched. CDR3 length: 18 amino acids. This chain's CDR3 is CASSLSSWEREAGDEQYF. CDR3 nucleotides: TGTGCCAGCAGTTTATCATCGTGGGAGCGGGAGGCGGGGGACGAGCAGTACTTC.

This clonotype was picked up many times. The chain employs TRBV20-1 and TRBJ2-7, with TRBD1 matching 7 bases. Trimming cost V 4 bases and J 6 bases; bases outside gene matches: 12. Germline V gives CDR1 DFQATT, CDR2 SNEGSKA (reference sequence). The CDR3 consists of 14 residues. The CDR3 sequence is CSAKGATGPREQYF. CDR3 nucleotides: TGCAGTGCTAAGGGGGCGACAGGGCCTCGCGAGCAGTACTTC.

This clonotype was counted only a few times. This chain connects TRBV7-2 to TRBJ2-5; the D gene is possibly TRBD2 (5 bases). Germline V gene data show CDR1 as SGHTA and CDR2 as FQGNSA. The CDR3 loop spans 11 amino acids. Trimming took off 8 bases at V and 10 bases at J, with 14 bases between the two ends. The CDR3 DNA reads TGTGCCAGCGGACTTCCCGAGGTCCAGTACTTC. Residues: CASGLPEVQYF.

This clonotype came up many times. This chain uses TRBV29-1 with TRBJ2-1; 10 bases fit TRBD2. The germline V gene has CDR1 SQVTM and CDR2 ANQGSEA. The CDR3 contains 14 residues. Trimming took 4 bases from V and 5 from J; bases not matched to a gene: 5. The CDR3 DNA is TGCAGCGTTGTCCCTAGCGGGAGTGACAATGAGCAGTTCTTC. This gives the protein CSVVPSGSDNEQFF.

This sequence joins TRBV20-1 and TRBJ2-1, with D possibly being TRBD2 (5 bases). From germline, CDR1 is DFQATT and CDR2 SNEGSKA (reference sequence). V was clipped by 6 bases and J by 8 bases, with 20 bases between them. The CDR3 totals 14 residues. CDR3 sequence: CSAVGSRAGDEQFF. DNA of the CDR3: TGCAGTGCCGTTGGTTCGCGGGCCGGGGATGAGCAGTTCTTC.

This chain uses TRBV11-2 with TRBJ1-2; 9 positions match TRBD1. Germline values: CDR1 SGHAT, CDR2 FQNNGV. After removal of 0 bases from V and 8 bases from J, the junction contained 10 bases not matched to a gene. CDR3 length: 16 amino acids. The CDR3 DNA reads TGTGCCAGCAGCTTAGATCTCTGGGACAGGGATCTCGGCTACACCTTC. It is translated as CASSLDLWDRDLGYTF.

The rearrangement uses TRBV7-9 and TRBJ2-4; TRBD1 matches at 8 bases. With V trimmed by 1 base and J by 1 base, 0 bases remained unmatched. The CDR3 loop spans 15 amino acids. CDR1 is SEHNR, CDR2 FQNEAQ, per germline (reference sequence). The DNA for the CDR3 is TGTGCCAGCAGCTTAGGGACAGGGGCCAAAAACATTCAGTACTTC. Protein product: CASSLGTGAKNIQYF.

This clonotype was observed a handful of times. The CDR3 region is CASSRGQGADEQYF. In DNA form, the CDR3 reads TGTGCCAGCTCACGCGGACAGGGGGCGGACGAGCAGTACTTC. V gene TRBV18 combines with J gene TRBJ2-7; 11 nucleotides line up with TRBD1. The V segment lost 4 bases and the J segment 5 bases; nucleotides outside the gene matches: 4. Germline V gives CDR1 KGHSH, CDR2 LQKENI. The CDR3 is made up of 14 amino acids.

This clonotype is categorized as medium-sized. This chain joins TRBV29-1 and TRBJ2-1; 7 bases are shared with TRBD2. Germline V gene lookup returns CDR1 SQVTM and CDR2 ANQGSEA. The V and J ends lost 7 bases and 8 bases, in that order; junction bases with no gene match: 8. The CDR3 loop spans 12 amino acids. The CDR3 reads CSARGSGDEQFF. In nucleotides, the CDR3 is TGCAGCGCGCGGGGGTCTGGGGATGAGCAGTTCTTC.

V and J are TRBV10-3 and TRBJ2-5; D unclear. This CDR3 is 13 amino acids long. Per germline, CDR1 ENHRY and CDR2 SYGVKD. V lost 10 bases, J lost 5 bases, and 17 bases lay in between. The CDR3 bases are TGTGCCACCCGCTCCGACTTGCCTGAGACCCAGTACTTC. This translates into CATRSDLPETQYF.

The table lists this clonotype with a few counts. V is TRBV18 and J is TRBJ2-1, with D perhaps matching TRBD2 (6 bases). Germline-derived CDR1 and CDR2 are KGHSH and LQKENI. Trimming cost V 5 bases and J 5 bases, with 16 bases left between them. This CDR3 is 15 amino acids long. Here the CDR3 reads CASSASAPVNNEQFF. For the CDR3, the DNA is TGTGCCAGCTCAGCTAGCGCTCCGGTCAACAATGAGCAGTTCTTC.

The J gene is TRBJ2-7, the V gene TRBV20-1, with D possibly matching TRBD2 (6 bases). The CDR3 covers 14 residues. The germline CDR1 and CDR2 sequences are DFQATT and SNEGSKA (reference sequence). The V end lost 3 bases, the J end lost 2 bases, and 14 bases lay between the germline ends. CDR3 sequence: CSASSAGKTYEQYF. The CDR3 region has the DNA TGCAGTGCTAGTAGCGCGGGAAAAACCTACGAGCAGTACTTC.

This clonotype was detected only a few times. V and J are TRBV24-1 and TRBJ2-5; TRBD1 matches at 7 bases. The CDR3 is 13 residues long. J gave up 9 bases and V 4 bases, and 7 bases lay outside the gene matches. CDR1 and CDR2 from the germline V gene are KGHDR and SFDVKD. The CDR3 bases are TGTGCCACCAGTGACTCCCTACAGGGGCCCCAGTACTTC. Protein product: CATSDSLQGPQYF.

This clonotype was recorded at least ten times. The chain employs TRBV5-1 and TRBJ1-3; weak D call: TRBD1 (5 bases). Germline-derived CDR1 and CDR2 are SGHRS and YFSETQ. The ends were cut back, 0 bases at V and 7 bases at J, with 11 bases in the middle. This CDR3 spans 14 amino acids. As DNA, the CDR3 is TGCGCCAGCAGCTTGGCCGGGCAGGGCAACACCATATATTTT. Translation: CASSLAGQGNTIYF.

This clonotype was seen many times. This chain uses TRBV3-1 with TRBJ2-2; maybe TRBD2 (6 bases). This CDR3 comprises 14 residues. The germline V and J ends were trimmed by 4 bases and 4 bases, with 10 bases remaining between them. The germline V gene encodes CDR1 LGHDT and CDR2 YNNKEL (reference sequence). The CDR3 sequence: CASSPGGFTGELFF. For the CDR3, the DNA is TGTGCCAGCAGCCCCGGGGGTTTCACCGGGGAGCTGTTTTTT. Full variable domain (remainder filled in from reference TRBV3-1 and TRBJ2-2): DTAVSQTPKYLVTQMGNDKSIKCEQNLGHDTMYWYKQDSKKFLKIMFSYNNKELIINETVPNRFSPKSPDKAHLNLHINSLELGDSAVYFCASSPGGFTGELFFGEGSRLTVL.